The 9 T cell receptor beta chains below all came from one sample that was sequenced in a study of human T cells and chemical hapten exposure. MiXCR, applied by TCRdb to the RACE reads, yields one record per CDR3 protein. The table includes approximately 86,000 distinct CDR3 sequences, approximately 10% detected once. Indicated time point: patch test 3, about 24 weeks after DPC sensitization. This sample's treatment: therapeutic diphenylcyclopropenone sensitization with weekly scalp DPC. The sample was whole blood, taken in connection with sensitization to the hapten diphenylcyclopropenone (DPC). These receptors were obtained from a woman aged 25 to 45 with alopecia areata. Some clones in this sample may be carry-over from other donors' samples.

This clonotype was detected many times. CDR3 residues: CASSQSYPGDPYGYTF. The DNA for the CDR3 is TGCGCCAGCAGCCAATCCTACCCAGGGGACCCCTATGGCTACACCTTC. J is TRBJ1-2 and V is TRBV4-3, with D perhaps TRBD1 (6 bases). The V end was cut by 2 bases, the J end by 4 bases, with 17 bases between. Per the germline V gene, CDR1 is LGHNA and CDR2 is YSLEER. CDR3 length: 16 amino acids.

The V gene is TRBV27, the J gene TRBJ1-1, with a tentative D call TRBD1 (6 bases). Trimming left V 2 bases short and J 4 bases short, with 11 bases between. This CDR3 is 14 amino acids long. Germline V gene lookup returns CDR1 MNHEY and CDR2 SMNVEV (reference sequence). CDR3 region: CASSLNQGFTEAFF. The CDR3 coding sequence is TGTGCCAGCAGTTTAAACCAGGGGTTCACTGAAGCTTTCTTT.

This chain links TRBV5-1 with TRBJ2-5, with 8 bases aligning to TRBD1. J gave up 5 bases and V 4 bases, and 7 bases lay outside the gene matches. The CDR3 extends over 14 amino acids. Per the germline V gene, CDR1 is SGHRS and CDR2 is YFSETQ. DNA of the CDR3: TGCGCCAGCAGCGGGCAGGGGGCTTCGGAGACCCAGTACTTC. Its protein is CASSGQGASETQYF.

Ten or more counts support this clonotype. The V gene is TRBV10-3, the J gene TRBJ2-2; perhaps D is TRBD1 or TRBD2 (5 bases each). The V gene's germline CDR1 is ENHRY and CDR2 SYGVKD. The CDR3 length is 13 residues. V lost 2 bases and J 6 bases, leaving 7 bases between the germline ends. The CDR3 sequence: CAISEGGAGELFF. CDR3 DNA sequence: TGTGCCATCAGTGAGGGGGGTGCCGGGGAGCTGTTTTTT.

This clonotype was picked up a small number of times. The chain is built from TRBV14 and TRBJ1-1; D possibly corresponds to TRBD1 (5 bases). This CDR3 is 15 amino acids long. V was shortened by 4 bases and J by 5 bases, with 17 bases between the two germline ends. From germline, CDR1 is SGHDN and CDR2 FVKESK. The CDR3 nucleotides read TGTGCCAGCAGCCTTCTGGGGGAGTTGGGGACTGAAGCTTTCTTT. Translating gives CASSLLGELGTEAFF.

In this sample, this clonotype turned up many times. V gene TRBV2 combines with J gene TRBJ2-1; 7 bases fit TRBD1. CDR3 length: 16 amino acids. Germline trimming cut 2 bases from V and 2 bases from J; bases unmatched to any gene: 6. Germline V CDR1 and CDR2: SNHLY, FYNNEI. The CDR3 nucleotides read TGTGCCAGCAGTGAAACGCCGGACAGGCCCTACAATGAGCAGTTCTTC. This gives the protein CASSETPDRPYNEQFF.

This clonotype was seen many times. The gene calls are TRBV7-2 and TRBJ2-7; D tentatively fits TRBD1 or TRBD2 (5 bases each). Germline loops: CDR1 SGHTA, CDR2 FQGNSA. This CDR3 spans 12 amino acids. Trimming cost V 3 bases and J 6 bases, with 9 bases left between them. For the CDR3, the DNA is TGTGCCAGCAGCTTTGCCGGGACCGAGCAGTACTTC. Translating it yields CASSFAGTEQYF.

The gene calls are TRBV6-2 or TRBV6-3 and TRBJ1-1; possible D gene TRBD1, 6 bases. CDR1 and CDR2 (germline): MNHEY, SVGEGT. The germline V and J ends were trimmed by 8 bases and 1 base, with 11 bases remaining between them. This CDR3 has 13 residues. For the CDR3, the DNA is TGTGCCAGCGCAGGGGTCAGGAACACTGAAGCTTTCTTT. Its protein is CASAGVRNTEAFF.

CDR3 DNA: TGTGCCAGCAGTTCAAGGAGCTCCTACAATGAGCAGTTCTTC. This encodes CASSSRSSYNEQFF. The chain uses TRBV2 and TRBJ2-1; D is ambiguous. The CDR3 loop spans 14 amino acids. The V and J ends lost 5 bases and 0 bases respectively, with 8 bases between them. Germline values: CDR1 SNHLY, CDR2 FYNNEI.